This T cell receptor (beta chain) appears in the sequencing data of a study of beta chain features in type 1 diabetes. Whole-study results and caveats: Among type 1 diabetes patients, VDJ junctions had fewer insertions and more deletions. Researchers report that Type 1 diabetes patients had moderately but significantly shorter TCRB CDR3s across all four CD4+ subsets.

Points on this clone: Its antigen is unidentified.

This CDR3 spans 15 amino acids. The V gene end was trimmed by 3 bases and the J gene end by 1 base; junction bases not matched to a gene: 5. Germline V gene sequence: CDR1 SEHNR, CDR2 FQNEAQ (reference sequence). The authors took one heparinised blood draw, averaging roughly 100 mL, from each donor. Without exception, sorted populations had purity beyond 98%. The sequenced template was cDNA made from the entire isolated RNA. Per sample, stem cell-like memory T cell libraries averaged approximately 980,000 reads. Some clones are missing from TCRdb's copy, which holds only in-frame ones; the method was immunoSEQ multiplex PCR. The profile covers over 20,000 clones, with almost 50% appearing a single time and 0.25% to 0.35% taken by the ten largest.

V usage is TRBV7-9 and J usage is TRBJ2-5, with 7 bases aligning to TRBD2. The sequence derives from a man aged 30-40 years with type 1 diabetes. The sequenced sample consisted of stem cell memory CD4+ T cells from blood. The CDR3 nucleotides read TGTGCCAGCAGCTTGGGAAGCGGGGCCCAAGAGACCCAGTACTTC. This codes for CASSLGSGAQETQYF.